Listed below are T cell receptor beta chains from one sample, sequenced in a study of shared clonotypes between healthy human individuals. Sequencing used immunoSEQ multiplex PCR; TCRdb keeps in-frame clones, though not all of them. The profile shows 800,000 to 1,200,000 clones, approximately 78% of them singletons. Sequencing used memory CD4+ T cells from PBMCs. The receptors were sampled from a man aged 18 to 30 in good health. Some clones in this sample may be carry-over from other donors' samples. The CDR3 runs from the conserved cysteine through the conserved F or W. The D gene is left open where the match is weak. Size is omitted from some rows. Given values are once, few, many or a class for expanded clones.

v_gene	abundance	d_gene	j_gene	CDR3nt	CDR3aa
TRBV25-1	.	.	TRBJ1-5	TGTGCCAGCAGGGGCCGCGGGGATCAGCCCCAGCATTTT	CASRGRGDQPQHF
TRBV28	.	.	TRBJ2-3	TGTGCCAGCAGAACGGCCGGCAGTGACACAGATACGCAGTATTTT	CASRTAGSDTDTQYF
TRBV9	once	.	TRBJ2-3	TGTGCCAGCAGCGTAGCGGGAGCGGCAGATACGCAGTATTTT	CASSVAGAADTQYF
TRBV27	.	.	TRBJ1-1	TGTGCCAGCAGCCTTGGGGGGCAAACTGAAGCTTTCTTT	CASSLGGQTEAFF
TRBV7-9	.	.	TRBJ2-1	TGTGCCAGCAGCCCCCCAGGCGGACCCTACAATGAGCAGTTCTTC	CASSPPGGPYNEQFF
TRBV5-1	.	TRBD2	TRBJ2-7	TGCGCCAGCAGCCGCCTAGCGGGAGGGCTTGACGAGCAGTACTTC	CASSRLAGGLDEQYF
TRBV5-4	.	TRBD2	TRBJ2-1	TGTGCCAGCAGTCCGGCTACTAGCGGGTTCCGACATGAGCAGTTCTTC	CASSPATSGFRHEQFF
TRBV12-5	.	TRBD1	TRBJ2-1	TGTGCTAGTGGTTTGGTACGACAGGGGACCCCCTATGAGCAGTTCTTC	CASGLVRQGTPYEQFF
TRBV7-6	.	.	TRBJ2-3	TGTGCCAGCAGGGCCGTGGGAGATACGCAGTATTTT	CASRAVGDTQYF
TRBV6-5	.	TRBD1	TRBJ1-1	TGTGCCAGCAGTCGGGGAGGACAGGGGTACACTGAAGCTTTCTTT	CASSRGGQGYTEAFF
TRBV2	.	.	TRBJ1-3	TGTGCCAGCACGCGACAGCTAACTGGAAACACCATATATTTT	CASTRQLTGNTIYF
TRBV27	.	.	TRBJ2-5	TGTGCCAGCAGTCCCCCGGAGCCCAAACAAGAGACCCAGTACTTC	CASSPPEPKQETQYF
TRBV10-3	.	TRBD2	TRBJ2-3	TGTGCCATCAGTGAAGCGGGAGTACGGACAGATACGCAGTATTTT	CAISEAGVRTDTQYF